The 11 T cell receptor beta chains in this list originate from one sample, sequenced in a study of identical twins. TCRdb passed the 5' RACE reads through MiXCR, listing each CDR3 protein once. Of roughly 1.6 million distinct CDR3 sequences listed, 32% are singletons. Sample: cord blood. All receptors derive from a newborn girl in good health.

This chain links TRBV20-1 with TRBJ2-3; no reliable D call. The V end was cut by 2 bases, the J end by 1 base, with 7 bases between. The CDR3 loop spans 13 amino acids. The germline V gene has CDR1 DFQATT and CDR2 SNEGSKA (reference sequence). CDR3 residues: CSARWKGTDTQYF. The DNA for the CDR3 is TGCAGTGCTAGATGGAAGGGCACAGATACGCAGTATTTT.

The rearrangement joins TRBV2 to TRBJ1-1; possibly TRBD1 for D (5 bases). The CDR3 consists of 14 residues. CDR1 and CDR2 (germline): SNHLY, FYNNEI. V was pared by 7 bases and J by 4 bases, with 16 bases between. CDR3 DNA sequence: TGTGCCAGCAAAGGCAGGGAGAGTTCCACTGAAGCTTTCTTT. This translates into CASKGRESSTEAFF.

This clonotype was seen more than once but under ten times. The chain has TRBV6-1 and TRBJ2-4, with 8 bases fitting TRBD2. The DNA end is a closer match to TRBJ2-5, so the J assignment may be wrong. The CDR3 totals 14 residues. Per the germline V gene, CDR1 is MNHNS and CDR2 is SASEGT. The CDR3 sequence: CASNARGAQETQYF. The CDR3 DNA is TGTGCCAGCAATGCGCGGGGGGCACAAGAGACCCAGTACTTC.

The chain uses TRBV6-1 and TRBJ1-5; D perhaps matches TRBD1 (5 bases). Trimming removed 3 bases from V and 5 bases from J, with 8 bases in between. The germline V gene has CDR1 MNHNS and CDR2 SASEGT. The CDR3 runs 13 residues. The CDR3 nucleotides read TGTGCCAGCAGTGAGGGGGATTATCAGCCCCAGCATTTT. Amino acids: CASSEGDYQPQHF.

This clonotype was recorded a few times. The chain carries TRBV4-2 and TRBJ1-2; D might be TRBD1 (5 bases). The length of the CDR3 is 16 residues. CDR1 is LGHNA, CDR2 YNFKEQ, per germline. The germline V and J ends were trimmed by 0 bases and 1 base, with 12 bases remaining between them. CDR3 nucleotide sequence: TGTGCCAGCAGCCAAGATCTTTACAGGAGTAACTATGGCTACACCTTC. Translated, it gives CASSQDLYRSNYGYTF.

The chain has TRBV29-1 and TRBJ2-2, with 7 bases matching TRBD2. The germline V gene has CDR1 SQVTM and CDR2 ANQGSEA. V was clipped by 5 bases and J by 7 bases; unmatched bases: 4. The CDR3 contains 12 residues. The DNA for the CDR3 is TGCAGCGTTCTGGGGAGGGGCGGGGAGCTGTTTTTT. It encodes CSVLGRGGELFF.

The rearrangement links TRBV20-1 to TRBJ1-5, with TRBD1 identical over 8 bases. V gave up 6 bases and J gave up 8 bases; unmatched junction bases: 9. Germline CDR1 is DFQATT and CDR2 is SNEGSKA (reference sequence). This CDR3 contains 13 residues. Here the CDR3 DNA reads TGCAGTGCGCTTTCAGGGGGCGTTGAGCCCCAGCATTTT. Encoded protein: CSALSGGVEPQHF.

The table lists this clonotype with a few counts. The chain is built from TRBV20-1 and TRBJ2-1; 7 bases align to TRBD2. The CDR3 runs 16 residues. Germline trimming cut 2 bases from V and 0 bases from J; bases unmatched to any gene: 7. Germline loops: CDR1 DFQATT, CDR2 SNEGSKA (reference sequence). This CDR3 is CSARSLASGSYNEQFF. Written as DNA, the CDR3 is TGCAGTGCTAGATCTTTGGCTAGCGGCTCCTACAATGAGCAGTTCTTC.

This clonotype was counted only a few times. V is TRBV6-1 and J is TRBJ1-1, with 11 nucleotides matching TRBD1. V lost 7 bases to trimming and J lost 0 bases; unmatched junction nucleotides: 7. The CDR3 spans 16 residues. Per the germline V gene, CDR1 is MNHNS and CDR2 is SASEGT. CDR3 sequence: CASKGQGARLNTEAFF. Here the CDR3 DNA reads TGTGCCAGCAAAGGACAGGGGGCCAGGCTGAACACTGAAGCTTTCTTT.

Only a few counts were recorded for this clonotype. This rearrangement joins TRBV29-1 to TRBJ1-2; no clear D gene. This CDR3 comprises 15 residues. The ends were cut back, 6 bases at V and 6 bases at J, with 23 bases in the middle. Germline V lookup: CDR1 SQVTM, CDR2 ANQGSEA. The CDR3 reads CSVVLNTRDYNGYTF. As DNA, the CDR3 is TGCAGCGTCGTACTAAACACAAGGGATTACAATGGCTACACCTTC.

The chain combines TRBV7-9 with TRBJ2-4; D is possibly TRBD1 or TRBD2 (6 bases each). The closer fit of TRBJ2-7 to the DNA end suggests the J call may be wrong. The length of the CDR3 is 16 residues. Germline CDR1 SEHNR, CDR2 FQNEAQ (reference sequence). The CDR3 DNA follows: TGTGCCAGCAGCGAGGGCGTGGGGGGCACCCCCTACGAGCAGTACTTC. It translates to CASSEGVGGTPYEQYF.